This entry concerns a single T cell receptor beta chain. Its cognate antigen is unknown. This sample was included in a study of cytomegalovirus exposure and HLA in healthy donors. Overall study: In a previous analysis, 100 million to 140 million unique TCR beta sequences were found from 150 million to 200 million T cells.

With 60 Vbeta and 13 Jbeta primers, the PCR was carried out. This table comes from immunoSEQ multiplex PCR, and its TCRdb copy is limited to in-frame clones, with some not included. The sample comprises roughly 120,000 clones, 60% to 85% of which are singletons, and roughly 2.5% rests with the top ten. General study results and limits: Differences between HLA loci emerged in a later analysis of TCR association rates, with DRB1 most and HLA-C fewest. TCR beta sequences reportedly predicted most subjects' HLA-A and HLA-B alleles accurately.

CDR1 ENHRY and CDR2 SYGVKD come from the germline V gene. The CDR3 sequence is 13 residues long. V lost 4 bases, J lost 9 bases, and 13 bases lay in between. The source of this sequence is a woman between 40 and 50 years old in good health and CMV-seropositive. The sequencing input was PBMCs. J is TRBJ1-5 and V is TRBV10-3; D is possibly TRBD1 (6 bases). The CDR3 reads CAISGGGEGPQHF. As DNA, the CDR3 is TGTGCCATCAGTGGGGGGGGCGAGGGGCCCCAGCATTTT.